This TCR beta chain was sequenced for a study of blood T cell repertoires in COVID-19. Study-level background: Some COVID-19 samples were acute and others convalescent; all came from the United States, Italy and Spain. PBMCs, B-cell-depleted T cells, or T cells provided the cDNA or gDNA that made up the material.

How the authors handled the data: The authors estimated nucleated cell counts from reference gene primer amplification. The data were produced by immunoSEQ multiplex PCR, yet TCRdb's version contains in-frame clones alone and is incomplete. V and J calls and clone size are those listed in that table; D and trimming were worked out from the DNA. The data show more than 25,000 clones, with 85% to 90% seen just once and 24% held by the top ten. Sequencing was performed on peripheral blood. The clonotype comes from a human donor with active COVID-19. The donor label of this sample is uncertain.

CDR3 region: CASSQDLAGGGYEQYF. In DNA form, the CDR3 reads TGTGCCAGCAGCCAAGATTTAGCGGGAGGGGGATACGAGCAGTACTTC. This sequence joins TRBV4-2 and TRBJ2-7, with 11 bases fitting TRBD2. Losses at the gene ends were 0 bases for V and 4 bases for J; bases not matched to a gene: 5. CDR3 length: 16 residues. The germline CDR1 and CDR2 sequences are LGHNA and YNFKEQ.